This T cell receptor beta chain was sequenced during a study of blood T cell repertoires in COVID-19. Looking at the study overall: The United States, Italy and Spain supplied acute and convalescent COVID-19 samples. Sample material is recorded as cDNA or gDNA derived from T cells, B-cell-depleted T cells, or PBMCs.

Authors' data handling: Amplifying reference gene primers gave estimates of nucleated cell counts. Method: immunoSEQ multiplex PCR; TCRdb's copy keeps in-frame clones and lacks some. V and J calls plus clone size are reproduced from that table; the DNA served to infer D and trimming. Of some 250,000 clones in the sample, around 90% were seen once. This TCR was sampled from a man in his fifties or sixties who had recovered from COVID-19. Sequencing was carried out using peripheral blood.

In nucleotides, the CDR3 is TGTGCCACCAGTGATCCCCAGAACTATGGCTACACCTTC. It translates to CATSDPQNYGYTF. This chain uses TRBV24-1 with TRBJ1-2; D remains unclear. The CDR3 sequence is 13 residues long. Germline V lookup: CDR1 KGHDR, CDR2 SFDVKD. The V and J ends lost 3 bases and 2 bases respectively, with 6 bases between them.